The source of this T cell receptor (beta chain) is a study of OX40 agonist ivuxolimab in advanced cancers. Turning to the overall study: Ivuxolimab, which targeted the costimulatory receptor OX40 (CD134), was an agonistic, fully human IgG2 monoclonal antibody. Intravenous ivuxolimab was administered to patients every 2 weeks at six dose levels: 0.01, 0.1, 0.3, 1.5, 3 and 10 mg/kg. Among the roughly 52 dose-escalation patients, some 19 had hepatocellular carcinoma, approximately 15 melanoma, 9 renal cell carcinoma and 9 head and neck cancer. In the dose-escalation cohort, approximately 82% of patients were male, and the mean age was around 65 years with a range of about 20 to 80. Patients were allowed to have had prior anti-PD-1, anti-PD-L1 or anti-CTLA-4 therapy, and approximately 40% of the dose-escalation patients had been treated with checkpoint inhibitors. Three dose-escalation patients achieved partial responses, one with hepatocellular carcinoma and two with cutaneous melanoma. The purpose of peripheral TCRbeta sequencing was to test whether ivuxolimab changed TCR sequence diversity and led to clonal T-cell expansion. The paper covers the monotherapy dose-escalation part of the phase I ivuxolimab trial, which included N of about 50 patients.

The trial excluded patients who had a history of autoimmune disease or who were on systemic immunosuppression. Peripheral blood for TCR sequencing was collected from all dose cohorts at baseline, on cycle 4 day 1, and on cycle 7 day 1. The samples were drawn from a first-in-human, open-label, multicenter phase I dose-escalation trial of ivuxolimab. Adults with locally advanced or metastatic head and neck squamous cell, hepatocellular, melanoma or renal cell carcinoma were enrolled in the trial. Before TCR sequencing, CD4+ T cells and CD8+ T cells were sorted from peripheral blood as separate populations. For sequencing of the TCRbeta CDR3 region, genomic DNA was extracted from the sorted cells. The immunoSEQ Assay was used for sequencing of TCRbeta CDR3 regions. In TCRdb, the immuneACCESS table is reduced to in-frame sequences with V and J assigned. These tables do not hold every clone; where another copy was compared, an unresolved V gene accounts for under half, and the others remain unexplained. The sample table contains over 40,000 clones; only one count was recorded for around 80% of them. The top ten clonotypes cover nearly 7% of the sample.

This clone was counted a few times. Its antigen target is currently unknown. The record has no base qualities; no much larger clone is one base away. General study outcomes and caveats: In partial responders in the 0.1-3.0 mg/kg groups, normalized peripheral clonal expansion was found to be among the lowest, especially among CD8+ T cells. At doses of 0.1 to 3.0 mg/kg, clonal expansion of both CD4+ and CD8+ blood T cells was observed from baseline to week 6. Low levels of normalized T-cell clonal expansion were also seen in some patients who did not respond. Antigen specificity was not determined for the clonally expanded peripheral T cells. On average, CD8+ T cells showed more expanded clones than CD4+ T cells after ivuxolimab.

The receptor was isolated from an adult with an advanced solid tumor such as melanoma, head and neck, liver or kidney cancer. The sequenced sample was CD4+ or CD8+ T cells sorted from blood, obtained in a trial of the OX40 agonist ivuxolimab.

The sequenced DNA is TGTGCCAGCAGCCCCGGTGGGGGGGAGACCCAGTACTTC. Its protein reads: CASSPGGGETQYF. The rearranged chain carries TRBV11-3 and TRBJ2-5; the best D guess is TRBD2, with 6 bases matching. CDR1 and CDR2 are drawn from the germline V gene: SGHNT, YENEEA. Including cysteine and phenylalanine, the CDR3 has 13 amino acids. Only the CDR3 region is kept as DNA, spanning 39 bases read in frame from base 1. V and J are truncated by 5 bases and 5 bases respectively, leaving an intervening sequence of 12 bases.